This TCR beta chain is from a study of T cells in narcolepsy. Study-wide results and limits: Same-patient CSF and blood CD4+ T cell clonotypes included HCRT-specific and TRIB2-specific autoreactive ones. Blood of same and different patients, but not healthy controls, reportedly held recurring autoreactive clonotypes.

The repertoire was sequenced with immunoSEQ multiplex PCR; TCRdb's copy has only in-frame clones and lacks some. Of about 24,000 clones in the sample, around 63% were seen once. The germline V gene has CDR1 SGHRS and CDR2 YFSETQ. V shed 1 base, J shed 3 bases, and the junction held 1 base outside the gene matches. CDR3 length: 15 residues. Worth noting for this clone: What it binds is not known.

The chain recombines TRBV5-1 with TRBJ2-2; 9 bases agree with TRBD1. The origin of this receptor is a human donor in good health. Source material: memory (CD45RA-) CD4+ T cells from blood. Here the CDR3 reads CASSLTGGHTGELFF. The CDR3 nucleotides read TGCGCCAGCAGCTTGACAGGGGGCCACACCGGGGAGCTGTTTTTT.